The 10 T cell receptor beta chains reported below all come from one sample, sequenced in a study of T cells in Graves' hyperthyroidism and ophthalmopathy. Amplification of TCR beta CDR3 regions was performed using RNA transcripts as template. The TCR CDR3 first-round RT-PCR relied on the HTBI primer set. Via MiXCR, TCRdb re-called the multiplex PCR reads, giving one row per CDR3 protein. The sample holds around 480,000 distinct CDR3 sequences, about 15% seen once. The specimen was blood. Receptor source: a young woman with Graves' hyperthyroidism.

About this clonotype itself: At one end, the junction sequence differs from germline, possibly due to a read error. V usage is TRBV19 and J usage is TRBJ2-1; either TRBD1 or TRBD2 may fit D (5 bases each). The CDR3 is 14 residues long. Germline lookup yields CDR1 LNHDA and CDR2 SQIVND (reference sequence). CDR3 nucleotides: TGTGCCAGTGGTATCGGGGCGGTGGGGAATGGGCAGTTCTTC. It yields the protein CASGIGAVGNGQFF.

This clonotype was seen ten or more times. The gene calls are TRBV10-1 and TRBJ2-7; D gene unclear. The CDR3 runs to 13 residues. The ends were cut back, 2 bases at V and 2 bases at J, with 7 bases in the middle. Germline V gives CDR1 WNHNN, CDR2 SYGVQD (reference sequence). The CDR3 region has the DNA TGCGCCAGCAGTGAGCCGGTTACCTACGAGCAGTACTTC. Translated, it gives CASSEPVTYEQYF.

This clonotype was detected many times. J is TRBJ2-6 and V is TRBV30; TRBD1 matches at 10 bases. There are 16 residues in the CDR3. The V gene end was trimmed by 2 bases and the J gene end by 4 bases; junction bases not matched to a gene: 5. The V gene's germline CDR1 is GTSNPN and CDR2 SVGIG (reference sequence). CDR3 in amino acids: CAWSQGQGPGANVLTF. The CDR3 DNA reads TGTGCCTGGAGTCAGGGACAGGGGCCGGGGGCCAACGTCCTGACTTTC.

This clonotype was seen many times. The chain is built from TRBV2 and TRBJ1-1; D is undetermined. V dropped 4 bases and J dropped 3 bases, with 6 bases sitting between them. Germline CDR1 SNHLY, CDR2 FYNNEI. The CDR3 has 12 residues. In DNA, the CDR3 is TGTGCCAGCAGTGTGGCCCACACTGAAGCTTTCTTT. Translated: CASSVAHTEAFF.

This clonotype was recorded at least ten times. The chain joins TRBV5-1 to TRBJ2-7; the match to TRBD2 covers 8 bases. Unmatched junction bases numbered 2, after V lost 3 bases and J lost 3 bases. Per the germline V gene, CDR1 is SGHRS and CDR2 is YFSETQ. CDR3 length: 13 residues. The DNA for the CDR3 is TGCGCCAGCAGCTCGGGACTAGACTACGAGCAGTACTTC. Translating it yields CASSSGLDYEQYF.

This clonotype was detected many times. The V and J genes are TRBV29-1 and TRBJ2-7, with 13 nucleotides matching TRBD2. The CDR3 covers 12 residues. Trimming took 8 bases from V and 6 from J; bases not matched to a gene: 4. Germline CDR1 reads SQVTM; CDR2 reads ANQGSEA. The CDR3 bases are TGCAGCTTCTGGACTAGCGGGAGCGAGCAGTACTTC. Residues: CSFWTSGSEQYF.

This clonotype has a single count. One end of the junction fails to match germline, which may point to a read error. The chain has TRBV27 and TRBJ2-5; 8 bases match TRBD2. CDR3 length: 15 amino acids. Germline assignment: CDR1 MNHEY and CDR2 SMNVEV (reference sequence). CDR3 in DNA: TGTGCCAGCAGTTTATTTAGCAGCGGGAGAGAGACCCTGTACTTC. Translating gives CASSLFSSGRETLYF.

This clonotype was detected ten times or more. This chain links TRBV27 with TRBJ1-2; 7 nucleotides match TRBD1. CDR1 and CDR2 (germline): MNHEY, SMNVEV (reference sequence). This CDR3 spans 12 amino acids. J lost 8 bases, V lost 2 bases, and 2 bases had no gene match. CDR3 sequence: CASSLTGAGYTF. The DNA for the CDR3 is TGTGCCAGCAGTTTAACAGGGGCCGGCTACACCTTC.

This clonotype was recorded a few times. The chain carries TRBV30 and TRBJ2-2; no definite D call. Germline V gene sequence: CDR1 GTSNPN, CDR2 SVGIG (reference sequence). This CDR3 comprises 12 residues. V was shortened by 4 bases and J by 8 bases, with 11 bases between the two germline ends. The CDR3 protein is CAWNNLKGELFF. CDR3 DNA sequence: TGTGCCTGGAACAACCTGAAAGGGGAGCTGTTTTTT.

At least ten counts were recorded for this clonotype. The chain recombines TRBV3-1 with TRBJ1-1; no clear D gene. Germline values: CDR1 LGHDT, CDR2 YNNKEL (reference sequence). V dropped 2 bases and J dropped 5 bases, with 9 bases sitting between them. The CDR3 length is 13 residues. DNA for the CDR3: TGTGCCAGCAGCCAATTCCGGGAAACTGAAGCTTTCTTT. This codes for CASSQFRETEAFF.